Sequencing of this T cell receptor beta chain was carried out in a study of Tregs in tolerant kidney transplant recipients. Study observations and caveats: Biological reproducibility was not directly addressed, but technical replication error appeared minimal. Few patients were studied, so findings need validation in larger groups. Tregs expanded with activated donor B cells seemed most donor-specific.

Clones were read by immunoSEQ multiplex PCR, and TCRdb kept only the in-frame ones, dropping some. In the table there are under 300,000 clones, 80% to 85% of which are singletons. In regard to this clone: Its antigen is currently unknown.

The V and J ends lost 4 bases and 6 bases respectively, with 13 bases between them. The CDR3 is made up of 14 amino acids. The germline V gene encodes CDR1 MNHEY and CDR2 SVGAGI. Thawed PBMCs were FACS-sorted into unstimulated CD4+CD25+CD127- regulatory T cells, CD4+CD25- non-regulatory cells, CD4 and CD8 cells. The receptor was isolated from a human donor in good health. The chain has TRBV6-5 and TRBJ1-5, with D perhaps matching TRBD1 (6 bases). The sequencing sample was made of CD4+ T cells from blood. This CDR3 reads CASSLQGWGQPQHF. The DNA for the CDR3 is TGTGCCAGCAGTTTACAGGGCTGGGGTCAGCCCCAGCATTTT.